This TCR beta chain was identified in a study of T cell changes during pregnancy in multiple sclerosis. Germline V gene lookup returns CDR1 SGHRS and CDR2 YFSETQ. V shed 6 bases, J shed 2 bases, and the junction held 5 bases outside the gene matches. The CDR3 covers 14 residues. The repertoire was sequenced with immunoSEQ multiplex PCR; TCRdb's copy has only in-frame clones and lacks some. The sample yields 35,000 or so clones, approximately 91% seen once. The chain uses TRBV5-1 and TRBJ2-3, with 8 bases that match TRBD1. Sequencing was performed on peripheral blood, taken in the second trimester of pregnancy. This TCR was recovered from a female donor in good health, enrolled as a control in a pregnancy study. The CDR3 reads CASIPGGTTDTQYF. CDR3 sequence (DNA): TGCGCCAGCATCCCAGGGGGCACCACAGATACGCAGTATTTT. Full variable domain (rest looked up from reference TRBV5-1 and TRBJ2-3): KAGVTQTPRYLIKTRGQQVTLSCSPISGHRSVSWYQQTPGQGLQFLFEYFSETQRNKGNFPGRFSGRQFSNSRSEMNVSTLELGDSALYLCASIPGGTTDTQYFGPGTRLTVL.